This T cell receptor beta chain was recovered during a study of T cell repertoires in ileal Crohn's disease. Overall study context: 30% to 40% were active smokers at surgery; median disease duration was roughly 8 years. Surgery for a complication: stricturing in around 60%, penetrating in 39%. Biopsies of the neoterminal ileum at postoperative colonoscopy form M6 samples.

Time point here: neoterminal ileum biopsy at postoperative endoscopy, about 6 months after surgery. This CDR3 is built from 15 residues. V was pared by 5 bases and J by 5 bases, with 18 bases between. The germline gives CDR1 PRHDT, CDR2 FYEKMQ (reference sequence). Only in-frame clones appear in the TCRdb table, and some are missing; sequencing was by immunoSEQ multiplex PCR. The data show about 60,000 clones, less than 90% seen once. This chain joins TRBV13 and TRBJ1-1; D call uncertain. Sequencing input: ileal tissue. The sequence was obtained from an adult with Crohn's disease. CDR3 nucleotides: TGTGCCAGCAGCCCCCCAGCACCTGGGAGGACTGAAGCTTTCTTT. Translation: CASSPPAPGRTEAFF. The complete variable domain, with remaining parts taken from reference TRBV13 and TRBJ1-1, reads AAGVIQSPRHLIKEKRETATLKCYPIPRHDTVYWYQQGPGQDPQFLISFYEKMQSDKGSIPDRFSAQQFSDYHSELNMSSLELGDSALYFCASSPPAPGRTEAFFGQGTRLTVV.